The 30 T cell receptor delta chains below were found in one sample sequenced in a study of gamma-delta T cells after stem cell transplantation. TCRdb fed the RT-PCR reads into CATT to redo clone calling. The data show around 10,000 delta-chain clones, 1.3% seen once. Sample: gamma-delta T cells. These receptors came from a human donor. It is not recorded whose cells these are; they may come from a transplant donor.

To note about this clone: This DNA's translation and the protein TCRdb lists, from a much larger clone, do not match at residue 16, likely due to a read error; the protein shown is translated from the DNA. The chain is built from TRDV2 and TRDJ1; 10 bases fit TRDD3. In germline, CDR1 is GEAIGNYY, CDR2 EKD. CDR3 size: 18 residues. The CDR3: CACDMVTGGSLYTDKPIF. For the CDR3, the DNA is TGTGCCTGTGACATGGTTACTGGGGGATCTTTGTACACCGATAAACCCATCTTT.

Judged by abundance, this clone is medium-sized (0.01 to 0.1%). CDR3 bases: TGTGCCTGTGACACCGGATTCGGAGTGGGGGATTCTTGGGACACCCGACAGATGTTTTTC. This translates into CACDTGFGVGDSWDTRQMFF. The chain recombines TRDV2 with TRDJ3; the match to TRDD3 covers 8 bases. CDR1 is GEAIGNYY and CDR2 is EKD in the germline V gene. The CDR3 runs 20 residues. V lost 0 bases to trimming and J lost 4 bases; unmatched junction nucleotides: 13.

A few counts support this clone. TCRdb assigns this DNA the protein of a much larger clone, which departs from its translation at residue 11; this likely reflects a read error, and the protein shown comes from translating the DNA. The rearrangement links TRDV2 to TRDJ1, with D possibly matching TRDD3 (5 bases). Trimming pared 2 bases from V and 3 bases from J, leaving 18 bases between. The CDR3 covers 16 residues. Per the germline V gene, CDR1 is GEAIGNYY and CDR2 is EKD. The CDR3 spells CACDNLGVLYADKLIF. The CDR3 DNA sequence: TGTGCCTGTGACAACCTTGGGGTGCTGTACGCCGATAAACTCATCTTT.

The chain links TRDV2 to TRDJ1, with D tentatively TRDD3 (6 bases). This CDR3 has 20 amino acids. Trimming left V 3 bases short and J 3 bases short, with 31 bases between. The germline CDR1 and CDR2 sequences are GEAIGNYY and EKD. CDR3: CACDPIMIGTGPRAADKLIF. The CDR3 nucleotides read TGTGCCTGTGACCCAATTATGATAGGTACTGGGCCCCGGGCGGCCGATAAACTCATCTTT.

This clone was picked up a small number of times. Just one base apart from a much larger clone, this may be a read error. The CDR3 reads CACDRLGGLYTDKLIF. CDR3 bases: TGTGCCTGTGACAGACTGGGGGGTCTGTACACCGATAAACTCATCTTT. The V call is TRDV2, the J call TRDJ1, with 8 bases identical to TRDD3. V lost 2 bases to trimming and J lost 0 bases; unmatched junction nucleotides: 7. Per the germline V gene, CDR1 is GEAIGNYY and CDR2 is EKD. CDR3 size: 16 residues.

This clone was counted a few times. Possible read error: a much larger clone is one base away. V is TRDV2 and J is TRDJ1; 12 nucleotides align to TRDD3. CDR1 is GEAIGNYY, CDR2 EKD, per germline. The CDR3 length is 19 residues. V lost 0 bases, J lost 4 bases, and 14 bases stayed unmatched. The DNA of the CDR3 is TGTGCCTGTGACACCGCGGGGACTGGGGGATACACGGATCGCGATAAACTCATCTTT. Protein product: CACDTAGTGGYTDRDKLIF.

This clone was counted between two and nine times. This chain connects TRDV2 to TRDJ1, with 11 bases that match TRDD3. CDR1 is GEAIGNYY, CDR2 EKD, per germline. V lost 0 bases and J lost 3; bases outside the gene matches: 8. The CDR3 runs 17 residues. The CDR3 DNA is TGTGCCTGTGACACCCTACTGGGGGATAAAGGACCCGATAAACTCATCTTT. It translates to CACDTLLGDKGPDKLIF.

This clone was seen a handful of times. TCRdb shows a much larger clone's protein in place of this DNA's translation, and the two differ at residue 6, likely through a read error; the protein shown is translated from the DNA. The chain joins TRDV2 to TRDJ1; D is ambiguous. This CDR3 has 16 residues. V was trimmed by 3 bases and J by 0 bases, leaving 16 bases between them. From germline, CDR1 is GEAIGNYY and CDR2 EKD. CDR3 region: CACDPASGAYTDKLIF. The CDR3 DNA sequence: TGTGCCTGTGACCCCGCGAGTGGCGCGTACACCGATAAACTCATCTTT.

By share, this clone ranks as medium-sized. The chain uses TRDV2 and TRDJ1; TRDD3 agrees at 8 bases. CDR3 length: 17 residues. Germline V gene sequence: CDR1 GEAIGNYY, CDR2 EKD. After removal of 0 bases from V and 0 bases from J, the junction contained 8 bases not matched to a gene. As DNA, the CDR3 is TGTGCCTGTGACACCGTGGGATACGAAGCATACACCGATAAACTCATCTTT. This sequence encodes CACDTVGYEAYTDKLIF.

Concerning this clone: The protein recorded in TCRdb matches a much larger clone and deviates from this DNA's translation at residue 3, suggesting a read error; the protein here is obtained by translating the DNA. Here the CDR3 DNA reads TGTGCCCGTGACACATTGGCTGGGAAAGGCGATAAACTCATCTTT. Its translation: CARDTLAGKGDKLIF. The V and J genes are TRDV2 and TRDJ1; TRDD3 might be the D (5 bases). The germline V gene has CDR1 GEAIGNYY and CDR2 EKD. The CDR3 loop spans 15 amino acids.

In the case of this clone: The likely explanation is a read error, given a far larger clone one base away. At the DNA level, this CDR3 is encoded by other sequences in the same sample as well. The CDR3 spells CACDTVGVPGVTDKLIF. CDR3 nucleotide sequence: TGTGCCTGTGACACCGTGGGGGTACCAGGGGTCACCGATAAACTCATCTTT. The chain has TRDV2 and TRDJ1; a possible D gene is TRDD3 (6 bases). Germline loops: CDR1 GEAIGNYY, CDR2 EKD. This CDR3 region has 17 residues. V lost 0 bases, J lost 1 base, and 17 bases lay in between.

Relative to its sample, this clone is medium-sized. This CDR3 is also generated by other DNA sequences in the sample. This sequence joins TRDV2 and TRDJ1; D is perhaps TRDD3 (6 bases). V was shortened by 2 bases and J by 0 bases, with 15 bases between the two germline ends. The CDR3 has 16 residues. Per germline, CDR1 GEAIGNYY and CDR2 EKD. The CDR3 spells CACDIVGGPYTDKLIF. CDR3 in DNA: TGTGCCTGTGACATCGTTGGGGGCCCTTACACCGATAAACTCATCTTT.

This clone was detected only a few times. A read error is likely here: a far larger clone is one base away. Other DNA sequences in this specimen translate into the identical CDR3. CDR3 bases: TGTGCCTGTGACCCGCTTCTGGGGGATAGAACGCAACTCATCTTT. Residues: CACDPLLGDRTQLIF. This sequence joins TRDV2 and TRDJ1; TRDD3 matches at 10 bases. Trimming removed 3 bases from V and 9 bases from J; junction bases left unmatched: 12. CDR1 is GEAIGNYY and CDR2 is EKD in the germline V gene. The CDR3 is 15 residues long.

About this clone: The TCRdb protein comes from a much larger clone and disagrees with this DNA's translation at residue 5, likely due to a read error; the protein given here is derived from the DNA. The V and J genes are TRDV2 and TRDJ1, with 8 positions matching TRDD3. Germline CDR1 is GEAIGNYY and CDR2 is EKD. CDR3 length: 18 residues. Germline trimming cut 0 bases from V and 5 bases from J; bases unmatched to any gene: 16. Here the CDR3 DNA reads TGTGCCTGTGACACCGCTGGGGGACCGACCGCCGCCCGAGATAAACTCATCTTT. This codes for CACDTAGGPTAARDKLIF.

This clone was recorded a few times. TCRdb assigns this DNA the protein of a much larger clone, which departs from its translation at residue 3; this likely reflects a read error, and the protein shown comes from translating the DNA. This sequence joins TRDV2 and TRDJ1; 13 nucleotides align to TRDD3. Germline V gives CDR1 GEAIGNYY, CDR2 EKD. CDR3 size: 18 residues. CDR3 sequence: CAYDPILGDTAWTDKLIF. DNA for the CDR3: TGTGCCTATGACCCTATACTGGGGGATACGGCGTGGACCGATAAACTCATCTTT.

This clone ranks as medium-sized. V is TRDV2 and J is TRDJ1; 11 positions agree with TRDD3. The J segment lost 0 bases and the V segment lost 3 bases, leaving 11 bases of the junction unmatched. This CDR3 comprises 18 residues. Germline CDR1 reads GEAIGNYY; CDR2 reads EKD. The CDR3 DNA reads TGTGCCTGTGACCCCCTACTGGGGGATAGGACCCACACCGATAAACTCATCTTT. Translation gives CACDPLLGDRTHTDKLIF.

This clone showed up many times. The chain combines TRDV2 with TRDJ1, with a weak D call TRDD3 (6 bases). The V gene lost 1 base and the J gene lost 0 bases, with 20 bases spanning the gap. Germline-derived CDR1 and CDR2 are GEAIGNYY and EKD. The length of the CDR3 is 18 residues. The CDR3 coding sequence is TGTGCCTGTGACACGGAGTTCGCGGGGGGACCAAACACCGATAAACTCATCTTT. This translates into CACDTEFAGGPNTDKLIF.

Turning to this clone: A read error likely explains why the TCRdb protein, taken from a much larger clone, differs from this DNA's translation at residue 8; the protein shown is translated from the DNA. The chain recombines TRDV2 with TRDJ1; D possibly corresponds to TRDD3 (6 bases). The germline gives CDR1 GEAIGNYY, CDR2 EKD. V dropped 3 bases and J dropped 1 base, with 14 bases sitting between them. The CDR3 is 15 residues long. CDR3 sequence: CACDLLGNFTDKLIF. The CDR3 DNA follows: TGTGCCTGTGACTTGCTGGGGAACTTCACCGATAAACTCATCTTT.

At least ten counts were recorded for this clone. The chain recombines TRDV2 with TRDJ1; TRDD3 matches at 9 bases. The germline gives CDR1 GEAIGNYY, CDR2 EKD. The CDR3 sequence is 15 residues long. V lost 3 bases, J lost 7 bases, and 11 bases stayed unmatched. In nucleotides, the CDR3 is TGTGCCTGTGACCGATTACTGGGGGACCCCTCTAAACTCATCTTT. This encodes CACDRLLGDPSKLIF.

This clone was detected a few times. A far larger clone is only one base removed, so a read error is likely. The rearrangement links TRDV2 to TRDJ1, with TRDD3 as a possible D gene (6 bases). This CDR3 comprises 21 residues. Germline V gives CDR1 GEAIGNYY, CDR2 EKD. The germline V and J ends were trimmed by 5 bases and 3 bases, with 36 bases remaining between them. The CDR3 DNA sequence: TGTGCCTGTGGAACCCTCTCTACCCAACTACTGGGCCCCCAGGAGGCCGATAAACTCATCTTT. Its translation: CACGTLSTQLLGPQEADKLIF.

This clone was detected a few times. A far larger clone is off by one base, so a read error is likely. This same CDR3 is encoded by further DNA sequences in the sample. V gene TRDV2 combines with J gene TRDJ1; 7 bases fit TRDD3. Germline-derived CDR1 and CDR2 are GEAIGNYY and EKD. This CDR3 comprises 15 residues. The CDR3 protein is CACDTLGADTDKLIF. CDR3 DNA sequence: TGCGCCTGTGACACTCTGGGGGCAGACACCGATAAACTCATCTTT.

In its sample, this clone was seen a few times. A read error is likely here: a far larger clone is one base away. The chain combines TRDV2 with TRDJ1; D might be TRDD3 (5 bases). This CDR3 is built from 15 residues. Germline CDR1 GEAIGNYY, CDR2 EKD. V dropped 3 bases and J dropped 3 bases, with 16 bases sitting between them. As DNA, the CDR3 is TGTGCCTGTGACGGGATGGGGCGAGGCGCCGATAAACTCATCTTT. Its translation is CACDGMGRGADKLIF.

This clone has only a few counts. This DNA's translation and the protein TCRdb lists, from a much larger clone, do not match at residue 15, likely due to a read error; the protein shown is translated from the DNA. The rearrangement uses TRDV2 and TRDJ1; perhaps TRDD3 as D (6 bases). In germline, CDR1 is GEAIGNYY, CDR2 EKD. The CDR3 runs to 17 residues. CDR3 residues: CACDTLGPNEGTDKPIF. As DNA, the CDR3 is TGTGCCTGTGACACTCTGGGGCCCAACGAAGGCACCGATAAACCCATCTTT.

This clone has only a few counts. This DNA's translation differs at residue 15 from TCRdb's protein, which comes from a much larger clone; a read error is likely, and the protein shown is translated from the DNA. The genes are TRDV2 and TRDJ1; 13 bases fit TRDD3. This CDR3 contains 18 residues. Germline V gives CDR1 GEAIGNYY, CDR2 EKD. The CDR3 spells CACDNILGDTPVPDELIF. CDR3 sequence (DNA): TGTGCCTGTGACAACATACTGGGGGATACGCCTGTGCCCGATGAACTCATCTTT.

The chain links TRDV2 to TRDJ1, with 8 bases lining up with TRDD3. The CDR3 runs 17 residues. V lost 0 bases and J lost 1; bases outside the gene matches: 9. Per the germline V gene, CDR1 is GEAIGNYY and CDR2 is EKD. CDR3 bases: TGTGCCTGTGACACCCTAACGAGGGGATACCCCACCGATAAACTCATCTTT. Encoded protein: CACDTLTRGYPTDKLIF.

The chain carries TRDV2 and TRDJ1; 13 positions agree with TRDD3. The CDR3 has 18 residues. The germline gives CDR1 GEAIGNYY, CDR2 EKD. Trimming removed 0 bases from V and 4 bases from J; junction bases left unmatched: 10. This CDR3 reads CACDTLLGDTTTGDKLIF. The CDR3 bases are TGTGCCTGTGACACCCTACTGGGGGATACGACTACAGGCGATAAACTCATCTTT.

This clone was seen a few times. Just one base apart from a much larger clone, this may be a read error. The chain carries TRDV2 and TRDJ1; 12 nucleotides match TRDD3. The CDR3 runs 19 residues. Germline loops: CDR1 GEAIGNYY, CDR2 EKD. For the CDR3, the DNA is TGTGCCTGTGACACTTTACTGGGGGATACTTCTCCGTACACCGATGAACTCATCTTT. Its protein is CACDTLLGDTSPYTDELIF.

This clone was detected a few times. This may arise from a read error, as a much more abundant clone is one base away. The genes are TRDV2 and TRDJ1; possible D gene TRDD3, 6 bases. V lost 3 bases, J lost 3 bases, and 25 bases lay in between. Germline CDR1 is GEAIGNYY and CDR2 is EKD. The CDR3 length is 18 residues. CDR3 bases: TGTGCCTGTGACCCGGCCCCTGGGGCGGACACCTACGCCGATAAACTCATCTTT. Encoded protein: CACDPAPGADTYADKLIF.

This clone was detected ten times or more. CDR3 DNA: TGTGCCTGTGACACCATTGACTGGGGGATACATACCGATAAACTCATCTTT. Translating it yields CACDTIDWGIHTDKLIF. V usage is TRDV2 and J usage is TRDJ1; TRDD3 matches 12 bases. V gave up 0 bases and J gave up 2 bases; unmatched junction bases: 6. Germline V lookup: CDR1 GEAIGNYY, CDR2 EKD. The CDR3 covers 17 residues.

For this clone: The TCRdb protein comes from a much larger clone and disagrees with this DNA's translation at residue 8, likely due to a read error; the protein given here is derived from the DNA. The rearrangement uses TRDV2 and TRDJ1; 7 positions agree with TRDD3. Germline-derived CDR1 and CDR2 are GEAIGNYY and EKD. This CDR3 is built from 17 residues. V trimming: 0 bases; J trimming: 2 bases; junction bases outside the gene matches: 11. The CDR3 reads CACDTLLSSGDTDKLIF. Here the CDR3 DNA reads TGTGCCTGTGACACCCTTCTCAGCTCGGGGGATACCGATAAACTCATCTTT.